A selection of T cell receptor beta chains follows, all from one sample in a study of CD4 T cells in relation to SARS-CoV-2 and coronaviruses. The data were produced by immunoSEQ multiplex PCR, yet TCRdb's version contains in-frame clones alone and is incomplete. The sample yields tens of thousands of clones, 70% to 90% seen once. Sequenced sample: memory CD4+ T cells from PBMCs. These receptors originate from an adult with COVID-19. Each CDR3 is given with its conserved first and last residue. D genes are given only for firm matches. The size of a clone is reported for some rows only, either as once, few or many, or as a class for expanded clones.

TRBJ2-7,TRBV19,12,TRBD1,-,CASRGTGGQQYF,TGTGCCAGTAGAGGGACAGGGGGTCAGCAGTACTTC
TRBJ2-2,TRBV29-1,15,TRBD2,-,CSVRRLAENTGELFF,TGCAGCGTTCGACGACTAGCGGAAAACACCGGGGAGCTGTTTTTT
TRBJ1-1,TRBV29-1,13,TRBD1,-,CSARDSMNTEAFF,TGCAGCGCCCGGGACAGCATGAACACTGAAGCTTTCTTT
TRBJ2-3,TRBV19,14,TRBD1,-,CASRDRASTDTQYF,TGTGCCAGTAGGGACAGGGCCAGCACAGATACGCAGTATTTT
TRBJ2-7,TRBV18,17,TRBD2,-,CASSPTVTSGVSYEQYF,TGTGCCAGCTCACCTACCGTAACTAGCGGGGTCTCCTACGAGCAGTACTTC
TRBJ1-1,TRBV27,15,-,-,CASSPSQGGGTEAFF,TGTGCCAGCAGTCCATCACAGGGAGGAGGGACTGAAGCTTTCTTT
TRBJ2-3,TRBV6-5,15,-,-,CASSSTDREGDTQYF,TGTGCCAGCAGTTCTACGGACAGGGAGGGAGATACGCAGTATTTT
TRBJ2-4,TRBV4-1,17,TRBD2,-,CASSQTLAELAKNIQYF,TGCGCCAGCAGCCAGACCCTAGCGGAGCTAGCCAAAAACATTCAGTACTTC
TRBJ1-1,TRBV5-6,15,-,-,CASSPVGGEGTEAFF,TGTGCCAGCAGCCCGGTGGGGGGGGAAGGAACTGAAGCTTTCTTT
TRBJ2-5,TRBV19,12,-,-,CASRAGGETQYF,TGTGCCAGTAGGGCCGGAGGAGAGACCCAGTACTTC
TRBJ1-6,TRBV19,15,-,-,CASSIHQRNSSPLHF,TGTGCCAGTAGTATCCACCAGCGGAATTCTTCACCCCTCCACTTT
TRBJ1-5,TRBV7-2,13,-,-,CASSLEGKQPQHF,TGTGCCAGCAGCTTAGAAGGGAAACAGCCCCAGCATTTT
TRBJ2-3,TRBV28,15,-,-,CASSYNPRGSDTQYF,TGTGCCAGCAGCTATAATCCTCGGGGATCAGATACGCAGTATTTT
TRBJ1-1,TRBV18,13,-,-,CASSLQGIAEAFF,TGTGCCAGCTCACTACAGGGTATAGCTGAAGCTTTCTTT
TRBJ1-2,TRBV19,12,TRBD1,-,CASEDRGMGYTF,TGTGCCAGTGAGGACAGGGGAATGGGCTACACCTTC
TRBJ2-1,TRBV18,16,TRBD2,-,CASSPPTGGSYNEQFF,TGTGCCAGCTCACCCCCCACGGGGGGGTCCTACAATGAGCAGTTCTTC
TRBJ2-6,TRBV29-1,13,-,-,CSATDSGANVLTF,TGCAGTGCCACAGACTCTGGGGCCAACGTCCTGACTTTC
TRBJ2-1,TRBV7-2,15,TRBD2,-,CASSVTSGGPNEQFF,TGTGCCAGCAGCGTAACTAGCGGGGGCCCCAATGAGCAGTTCTTC
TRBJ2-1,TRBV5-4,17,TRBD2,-,CASSLAEGLAVSNEQFF,TGTGCCAGCAGCTTGGCAGAGGGTCTAGCGGTTAGCAATGAGCAGTTCTTC
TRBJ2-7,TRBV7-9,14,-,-,CASSLAGISYEQYF,TGTGCCAGCAGCTTAGCAGGGATATCCTACGAGCAGTACTTC
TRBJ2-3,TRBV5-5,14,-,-,CASSFWGDTDTQYF,TGTGCCAGCAGCTTTTGGGGAGACACAGATACGCAGTATTTT
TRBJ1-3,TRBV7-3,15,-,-,CASSFDGASGNTIYF,TGTGCCAGCAGCTTCGACGGAGCCTCTGGAAACACCATATATTTT
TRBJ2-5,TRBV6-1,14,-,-,CASSELGREETQYF,TGTGCCAGCAGTGAACTGGGGCGGGAAGAGACCCAGTACTTC
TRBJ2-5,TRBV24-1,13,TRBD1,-,CATRRQGQETQYF,TGTGCCACCAGGAGACAGGGCCAAGAGACCCAGTACTTC
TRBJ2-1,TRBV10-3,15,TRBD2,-,CAISTGTKTYNEQFF,TGTGCCATCAGTACCGGGACTAAGACCTACAATGAGCAGTTCTTC
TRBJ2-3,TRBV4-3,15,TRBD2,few,CASSHGAGGSDTQYF,TGCGCCAGCAGCCATGGAGCGGGAGGGTCAGATACGCAGTATTTT
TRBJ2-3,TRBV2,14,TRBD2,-,CASTLAGVADTQYF,TGTGCCAGCACCCTAGCGGGAGTCGCAGATACGCAGTATTTT
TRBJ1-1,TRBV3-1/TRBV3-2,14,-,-,CASSKGGMNTEAFF,TGTGCCAGCAGCAAAGGGGGAATGAACACTGAAGCTTTCTTT
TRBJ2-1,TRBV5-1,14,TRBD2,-,CASSPLAGANEQFF,TGCGCCAGCAGCCCCCTAGCGGGAGCCAATGAGCAGTTCTTC
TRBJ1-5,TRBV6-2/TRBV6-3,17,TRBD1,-,CASSYPQRSGTGQPQHF,TGTGCCAGCAGTTACCCGCAAAGATCCGGGACAGGTCAGCCCCAGCATTTT
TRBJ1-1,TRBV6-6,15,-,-,CASSQLSSRNTEAFF,TGTGCCAGCAGTCAACTCTCGAGCCGCAACACTGAAGCTTTCTTT
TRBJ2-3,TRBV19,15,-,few,CASSIQQGGTDTQYF,TGTGCCAGTAGTATACAACAGGGCGGCACAGATACGCAGTATTTT
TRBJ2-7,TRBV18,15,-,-,CASSESWGAIYEQYF,TGTGCCAGCTCAGAGTCCTGGGGCGCCATCTACGAGCAGTACTTC
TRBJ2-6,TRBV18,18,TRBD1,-,CASSPLRPTGVGANVLTF,TGTGCCAGCTCACCCCTCCGACCGACAGGGGTTGGGGCCAACGTCCTGACTTTC
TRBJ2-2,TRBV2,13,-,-,CASRARAPGELFF,TGTGCCAGCAGAGCCAGGGCTCCCGGGGAGCTGTTTTTT
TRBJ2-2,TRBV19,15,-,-,CASSRSRAYTGELFF,TGTGCCAGTAGTCGGAGCAGGGCGTACACCGGGGAGCTGTTTTTT
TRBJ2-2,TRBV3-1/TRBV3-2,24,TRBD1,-,CASSQADKESLDRAYIANTGELFF,TGTGCCAGCAGCCAAGCCGATAAAGAAAGCCTGGACAGGGCTTACATCGCGAACACCGGGGAGCTGTTTTTT